A single sample is the source of the 8 T cell receptor beta chains below, sequenced in a study of regulatory T cells in long-lasting Graves disease. The time point denotes: newly diagnosed GD, antithyroid drugs for less than 3 months. PBMCs were the source of the RNA used for TCR sequencing. Relying on iRepertoire HTBI primers and Arm-PCR of CDR3 regions, the team built TCR beta libraries. TCRdb ran MiXCR on the multiplex PCR reads and lists one entry per CDR3 protein. The table has hundreds of thousands of distinct CDR3 sequences, over 15% seen once. Separately, the same data were catalogued under a study of T cells in Graves' hyperthyroidism and ophthalmopathy.

Sequenced here: peripheral blood mononuclear cells (PBMCs), sampled at new diagnosis, from a patient treated with antithyroid drugs. Receptors originate from a man aged 40-55 years with Graves disease.

This clonotype is a singleton in its sample. The chain links TRBV18 to TRBJ2-2, with D perhaps TRBD2 (5 bases). Germline CDR1 KGHSH, CDR2 LQKENI. Between the trimmed V and J ends, which lost 0 bases and 6 bases, there was a span of 17 bases. CDR3 size: 17 residues. CDR3 coding DNA: TGTGCCAGCTCACCACCTCACGGGGTGTCCGTTGCCGGGGAGCTGTTTTTT. Translated: CASSPPHGVSVAGELFF.

This clonotype was recorded many times. The chain has TRBV2 and TRBJ2-1; 15 nucleotides match TRBD2. The CDR3 runs to 15 residues. CDR1 and CDR2 (germline): SNHLY, FYNNEI. The V segment lost 10 bases and the J segment 10 bases; nucleotides outside the gene matches: 11. CDR3 in DNA: TGTGCCATCCCTCGGCGGACTAGCGGGGGGGCGGAGCAGTTCTTC. This codes for CAIPRRTSGGAEQFF. The full variable domain, rest sourced from reference TRBV2 and TRBJ2-1, is EPEVTQTPSHQVTQMGQEVILRCVPISNHLYFYWYRQILGQKVEFLVSFYNNEISEKSEIFDDQFSVERPDGSNFTLKIRSTKLEDSAMYFCAIPRRTSGGAEQFFGPGTRLTVL.

This chain connects TRBV12-3 or TRBV12-4 to TRBJ2-3; 10 bases agree with TRBD2. Trimming took 3 bases from V and 4 from J; bases not matched to a gene: 10. CDR3 length: 17 residues. CDR3 amino acids: CASSFRLGGTSADTQYF. The CDR3 DNA follows: TGTGCCAGCAGTTTCCGTCTCGGGGGGACTAGCGCAGATACGCAGTATTTT.

This clonotype showed up many times. The chain employs TRBV6-2 or TRBV6-3 and TRBJ2-7, with a tentative D call TRBD1 (6 bases). The CDR3 is 14 amino acids. With 8 bases removed from V and 0 bases from J, the gap between germline ends came to 14 bases. Germline V gives CDR1 MNHEY, CDR2 SVGEGT. The CDR3 protein is CASGTRAVSYEQYF. CDR3 sequence (DNA): TGTGCCAGCGGGACACGGGCCGTCTCCTACGAGCAGTACTTC.

This chain connects TRBV2 to TRBJ1-6; maybe TRBD1 (6 bases). CDR1 and CDR2 from the germline V gene are SNHLY and FYNNEI. The CDR3 is 14 residues long. V was pared by 6 bases and J by 5 bases, with 11 bases between. The CDR3 region is CASSTGQNNSPLHF. The CDR3 DNA sequence: TGTGCCAGCAGCACCGGACAGAATAATTCACCCCTCCACTTT.

This chain links TRBV18 with TRBJ2-1, with 9 nucleotides matching TRBD1. CDR1 KGHSH and CDR2 LQKENI come from the germline V gene. J was trimmed by 10 bases and V by 3 bases; bases with no gene match: 7. CDR3 length equals 14 residues. CDR3 loop: CASSPGTGTYEQFF. The CDR3 DNA reads TGTGCCAGCTCACCCGGGACAGGGACCTACGAGCAGTTCTTC.

This clonotype appeared many times. The genes are TRBV18 and TRBJ1-2; no definite D call. Germline loops: CDR1 KGHSH, CDR2 LQKENI. The ends were cut back, 2 bases at V and 4 bases at J, with 11 bases in the middle. The CDR3 length is 14 residues. CDR3 in amino acids: CASSPSGFFYGYTF. In DNA form, the CDR3 reads TGTGCCAGCTCACCATCAGGATTCTTCTATGGCTACACCTTC. Filled out from reference TRBV18 and TRBJ1-2, the complete variable domain reads NAGVMQNPRHLVRRRGQEARLRCSPMKGHSHVYWYRQLPEEGLKFMVYLQKENIIDESGMPKERFSAEFPKEGPSILRIQQVVRGDSAAYFCASSPSGFFYGYTFGSGTRLTVV.

This clonotype came up many times. The V call is TRBV5-1, the J call TRBJ1-1; D might be TRBD1 (6 bases). CDR3 length: 14 residues. The germline V gene encodes CDR1 SGHRS and CDR2 YFSETQ. The V gene lost 3 bases and the J gene lost 4 bases, with 13 bases spanning the gap. In nucleotides, the CDR3 is TGCGCCAGCAGCTCTGGACAGCCTTTCACTGAAGCTTTCTTT. Translation gives CASSSGQPFTEAFF.